This note documents a single T cell receptor (beta chain) sequence. This sample was taken from a study of blood T cell repertoires in COVID-19. Whole-study context: There were acute and convalescent COVID-19 samples, and they came from the United States, Italy and Spain.

Authors' processing steps: Using reference gene primer amplification, nucleated cell counts were estimated. Clones were read by immunoSEQ multiplex PCR, and TCRdb kept only the in-frame ones, dropping some. That table gives V, J and clone size, and the DNA gave D and trimming. The data hold about 100,000 clones, with approximately 86% observed a single time. CDR1 is SGHNT and CDR2 is YENEEA in the germline V gene. This CDR3 has 17 residues. With V trimmed by 5 bases and J by 2 bases, 11 bases remained unmatched. Sequencing used peripheral blood. This chain links TRBV11-3 with TRBJ1-4; 7 bases map to TRBD1. The TCR was taken from a man aged 45 to 65 with active or convalescent COVID-19. The DNA for the CDR3 is TGTGCCAGCAGCCTGGGACAGTCCTCTTTGACTAATGAAAAACTGTTTTTT. Its translation is CASSLGQSSLTNEKLFF.